A selection of T cell receptor beta chains follows, all from one sample in a study of T cells in Graves' hyperthyroidism and ophthalmopathy. TCRdb re-analysed the multiplex PCR reads in MiXCR, keeping a single row per CDR3 protein. The data show around 690,000 distinct CDR3 sequences, 17% seen once. The sample consisted of blood. These receptors were taken from a man in his forties or fifties with Graves' hyperthyroidism. The CDR3 runs from the conserved cysteine through the conserved F or W. A D gene is named only where the DNA matches it firmly. The size field is filled for only some rows; it gives once, few, many or a size class.

cdr3_length d_call j_call clone_size v_call cdr3_nt cdr3_aa
13 NA TRBJ2-7 few TRBV27 TGTGCCAGCAGTTTTACAGTCACCTACGAGCAGTACTTC CASSFTVTYEQYF
16 NA TRBJ1-5 NA TRBV15 TGTGCCACCAGTCAAGATCCTACAGGACGGAATCAGCCCCAGCATTTT CATSQDPTGRNQPQHF
18 TRBD1 TRBJ1-3 NA TRBV25-1 TGTGCCAGCAGCGATCCGGGACAGGGAAGTTTCTCTGGAAACACCATATATTTT CASSDPGQGSFSGNTIYF
14 TRBD1 TRBJ1-2 many TRBV6-2/TRBV6-3 TGTGCCAGCAGTTACGGGACAGCCAACTATGGCTACACCTTC CASSYGTANYGYTF
14 TRBD2 TRBJ2-1 few TRBV19 TGTGCCAGTAAAGGCGGGAGGGCCCACAATGAGCAGTTCTTC CASKGGRAHNEQFF
15 TRBD2 TRBJ2-1 few TRBV7-2 TGTGCCAGCAGCTTAGTGAGCGGGGCCTACAATGAGCAGTTCTTC CASSLVSGAYNEQFF
13 TRBD2 TRBJ2-1 many TRBV12-3/TRBV12-4 TGTGCCAGCAGCCCCACCCCTAGCGGGGAGCAGTTCTTC CASSPTPSGEQFF
11 NA TRBJ1-4 few TRBV30 TGTGCCTGGAGGGGAAATGAAAAACTGTTTTTT CAWRGNEKLFF
13 NA TRBJ2-5 many TRBV6-2/TRBV6-3 TGTGCCAGCAGTTACCAGCATCGAGAGACCCAGTACTTC CASSYQHRETQYF
17 TRBD2 TRBJ2-1 many TRBV7-9 TGTGCCAGCAGCGCTATAGCGGGAGGGAGCTCCTACAATGAGCAGTTCTTC CASSAIAGGSSYNEQFF
18 NA TRBJ2-7 many TRBV7-8 TGTGCCAGCAGCGGCTACCCTCGACCGGGACGGAAGACCTACGAGCAGTACTTC CASSGYPRPGRKTYEQYF
20 TRBD2 TRBJ2-5 many TRBV28 TGTGCCAGCAGTTTCCCCTCCGGACTAGCGGGAGGGCCGGGGACGGAGACCCAGTACTTC CASSFPSGLAGGPGTETQYF
13 NA TRBJ2-5 many TRBV2 TGTGCCAGCAGTAACTCGTACCAAGAGACCCAGTACTTC CASSNSYQETQYF
14 NA TRBJ1-2 many TRBV5-1 TGCGCCAGCAGGCCTACAGGGACTAACTATGGCTACACCTTC CASRPTGTNYGYTF
18 TRBD2 TRBJ2-3 many TRBV2 TGTGCCAGCAGTGATGTCTGGGCTAGCGGGAGTGGGTTGGATACGCAGTATTTT CASSDVWASGSGLDTQYF
13 NA TRBJ2-5 NA TRBV11-2 TGTGCCAGCAGCTTCACCAGCCCCGAGACCCAGTACTTC CASSFTSPETQYF
15 NA TRBJ2-2 NA TRBV7-3 TGTGCCAGCAGGATTTCGGGGGTTGGCACCGGGGAGCTGTTTTTT CASRISGVGTGELFF
13 NA TRBJ1-4 NA TRBV4-1 TGCGCCAGCAGCCAGTCCGGGCTGGGAAAACTGTTTTTT CASSQSGLGKLFF
15 NA TRBJ2-7 many TRBV20-1 TGCAGTGCTAGGGGGCGTAAGGACCCCTCCTACGAGCAGTACTTC CSARGRKDPSYEQYF
16 TRBD2 TRBJ2-3 NA TRBV20-1 TGCAGTGCTTCCTATACTAGCGGGAGACCGACAGATACGCAGTATTTT CSASYTSGRPTDTQYF
16 NA TRBJ1-5 many TRBV3-1 TGTGCCAGCAGCCAAGAATTCGAGGCCACACATCAGCCCCAGCATTTT CASSQEFEATHQPQHF
14 TRBD2 TRBJ2-2 few TRBV7-6 TGTGCCAGCAGCTTAGGCGGGAGGACCGGGGAGCTGTTTTTT CASSLGGRTGELFF
15 TRBD2 TRBJ2-1 NA TRBV28 TGTGCCAGCAGTTCGACGGGAGGGCCTTATAATGAGCAGTTCTTC CASSSTGGPYNEQFF
15 NA TRBJ1-1 many TRBV27 TGTGCCAGCAGTTTAGCGTCTCGGGGTGGAACTGAAGCTTTCTTT CASSLASRGGTEAFF
15 NA TRBJ1-3 NA TRBV5-1 TGCGCCAGCAGCTTTAGTTCAGCCTCTGGAAACACCATATATTTT CASSFSSASGNTIYF
13 NA TRBJ2-7 few TRBV20-1 TGCAGTCCTTCCAGCGGTGTATCTTACGAGCAGTACTTC CSPSSGVSYEQYF
15 NA TRBJ2-2 few TRBV7-9 TGTGCCAGCAGCCAATACACAGGAATGACCGGGGAGCTGTTTTTT CASSQYTGMTGELFF
14 TRBD2 TRBJ2-1 NA TRBV6-1 TGTGCCAGCAGTCCGAGCGGGACTAGCTATGAGCAGTTCTTC CASSPSGTSYEQFF
14 NA TRBJ2-1 NA TRBV24-1 TGTGCCACCAGTGATTTGGACATCTACAATGAGCAGTTCTTC CATSDLDIYNEQFF
15 TRBD2 TRBJ2-5 many TRBV10-2 TGCGCCAGCAGTTCTCAACTAGCGGGAAAAGAGACCCAGTACTTC CASSSQLAGKETQYF
12 NA TRBJ1-2 few TRBV28 TGTGCCAGCAGTTTCAGTCCCTATGGCTACACCTTC CASSFSPYGYTF
14 TRBD1 TRBJ2-4 NA TRBV6-1 TGTGCCAGCAGGGACAGGGTGGGCAAAAACATTCAGTACTTC CASRDRVGKNIQYF
14 TRBD2 TRBJ2-1 NA TRBV6-1 TGTGCCAGTACCCGACTAGCGGGGTGGAATGAGCAGTTCTTC CASTRLAGWNEQFF
13 NA TRBJ1-2 NA TRBV5-6 TGTGCCAGCAGCTTGTTCCAGGGTTCTGGCTACACCTTC CASSLFQGSGYTF
15 TRBD1 TRBJ1-1 few TRBV6-1 TGTGCCAGCAGTTCCCCCGGACAGGCTTACACTGAAGCTTTCTTT CASSSPGQAYTEAFF
12 NA TRBJ1-5 few TRBV20-1 TGCAGTGCTAGAGACCAGGGTGGCCCCCAGCATTTT CSARDQGGPQHF